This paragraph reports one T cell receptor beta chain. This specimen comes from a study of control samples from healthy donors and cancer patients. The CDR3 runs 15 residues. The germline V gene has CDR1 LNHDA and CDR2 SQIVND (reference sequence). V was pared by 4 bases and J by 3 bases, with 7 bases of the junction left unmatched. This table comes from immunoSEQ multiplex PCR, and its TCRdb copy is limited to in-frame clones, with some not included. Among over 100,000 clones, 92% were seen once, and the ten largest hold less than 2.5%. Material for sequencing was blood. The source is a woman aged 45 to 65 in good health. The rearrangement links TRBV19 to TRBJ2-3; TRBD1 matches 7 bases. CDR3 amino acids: CASSTDRVQTDTQYF. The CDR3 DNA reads TGTGCCAGTAGTACCGACAGGGTCCAAACAGATACGCAGTATTTT.